What follows is one T cell receptor (beta chain) and its context. Antigen unknown. The CDR3 contains 14 residues. V was trimmed by 5 bases and J by 9 bases, leaving 19 bases between them. Germline V lookup: CDR1 SEHNR, CDR2 FQNEAQ (reference sequence). This entry is derived from a study of shared clonotypes between healthy human individuals. The assay was immunoSEQ multiplex PCR, and TCRdb's table has in-frame clones only and misses some. The top ten clones hold more than 0.1% of a sample with around 2.3 million clones, around 95% of them seen once. CD4+ cells underwent separation, giving CD45RA+ naive and CD45RA-negative memory subsets. Study findings and constraints: Compared with clonotypes that all four donors shared, non-shared clonotypes had lower generation probabilities. A limitation of the genetic and exposure-history diversity represented arose from few donors. Sampling used blood alone; tissue repertoires probably differ.

The material sequenced was naive CD4+ T cells sorted from blood. The subset: CD45RA+ positively selected. This TCR derives from a man younger than 35 in good health. This chain joins TRBV7-9 and TRBJ2-5, with D perhaps being TRBD1 or TRBD2 (6 bases each). The CDR3 protein is CASSPSGGGGAQYF. The CDR3 region has the DNA TGTGCCAGCAGCCCCAGTGGGGGCGGCGGGGCCCAGTACTTC.